Below are 31 T cell receptor beta chains sequenced from a single sample in a study of T cell responses to AZD1222 COVID-19 vaccine. The data were produced by immunoSEQ multiplex PCR, yet TCRdb's version contains in-frame clones alone and is incomplete. The sample includes some 120,000 clones, almost 90% seen only once; the top ten take over 8.5%. Material: peripheral blood, obtained on day 0 of AZD1222 vaccination. All receptors come from an adult in good health.

The gene calls are TRBV7-9 and TRBJ2-2; 7 bases map to TRBD1. CDR1 is SEHNR, CDR2 FQNEAQ, per germline (reference sequence). V trimming: 2 bases; J trimming: 1 base; junction bases outside the gene matches: 4. The CDR3 spans 16 residues. CDR3: CASSLLSGGNTGELFF. In DNA, the CDR3 is TGTGCCAGCAGCTTATTGTCAGGGGGGAACACCGGGGAGCTGTTTTTT.

The chain joins TRBV6-5 to TRBJ2-5, with TRBD1 as a possible D gene (6 bases). The CDR3 is made up of 16 amino acids. Germline CDR1 and CDR2: MNHEY and SVGAGI. The V and J ends lost 0 bases and 5 bases respectively, with 16 bases between them. The CDR3 sequence is CASSYSRTQGLETQYF. In DNA form, the CDR3 reads TGTGCCAGCAGTTACTCGAGAACCCAGGGGCTGGAGACCCAGTACTTC.

CDR3 in DNA: TGTGCCAGCAGTGAAGCGGCCGGGGTCGGCTATGGCTACACCTTC. Translated, it gives CASSEAAGVGYGYTF. The chain carries TRBV6-1 and TRBJ1-2; D not certain. The CDR3 has 15 residues. Looked up from germline, CDR1 is MNHNS and CDR2 is SASEGT. Trimming stripped 0 bases from V and 4 bases from J, with 12 bases between.

The chain employs TRBV18 and TRBJ2-7; 8 bases fit TRBD2. The CDR3 is 15 amino acids. J gave up 4 bases and V 3 bases, and 8 bases lay outside the gene matches. Germline assignment: CDR1 KGHSH and CDR2 LQKENI. In nucleotides, the CDR3 is TGTGCCAGCTCACCTCCGGGACTAGGCTCTTACGAGCAGTACTTC. The encoded protein is CASSPPGLGSYEQYF.

The rearrangement links TRBV28 to TRBJ1-4; perhaps TRBD1 as D (5 bases). Germline V gives CDR1 MDHEN, CDR2 SYDVKM. Trimming stripped 4 bases from V and 0 bases from J, with 15 bases between. This CDR3 is 17 amino acids long. This CDR3 reads CASSSPRDSATNEKLFF. CDR3 bases: TGTGCCAGCAGTTCCCCCCGGGACTCCGCAACTAATGAAAAACTGTTTTTT.

About this clone itself: At one of its ends the junction is not consistent with the germline gene, which may arise from a read error. This chain uses TRBV5-5 with TRBJ2-5; TRBD2 might be the D (6 bases). In germline, CDR1 is SGHKS, CDR2 YYEKEE (reference sequence). This CDR3 has 15 amino acids. The CDR3 reads CASSLVGLALAECDF. In DNA, the CDR3 is TGTGCCAGCAGCTTGGTGGGTCTAGCGCTCGCCGAATGTGACTTC.

The chain joins TRBV12-3 or TRBV12-4 to TRBJ2-5; TRBD2 agrees at 7 bases. The CDR3 is 13 residues long. V trimming: 2 bases; J trimming: 5 bases; junction bases outside the gene matches: 2. DNA of the CDR3: TGTGCCAGCAGTTTACAACTAGCGGAGACCCAGTACTTC. Its translation is CASSLQLAETQYF.

V is TRBV2 and J is TRBJ1-1; D not resolved. The germline gives CDR1 SNHLY, CDR2 FYNNEI. V lost 4 bases and J lost 1, with 10 bases in between. This CDR3 contains 14 residues. The CDR3 reads CASSGADGNTEAFF. CDR3 DNA: TGTGCCAGCAGTGGCGCCGACGGGAACACTGAAGCTTTCTTT.

The rearrangement uses TRBV6-6 and TRBJ1-1; D perhaps matches TRBD1 (5 bases). Germline CDR1 and CDR2: MNHNY and SVGAGI (reference sequence). The V end lost 6 bases, the J end lost 6 bases, and 23 bases lay between the germline ends. The CDR3 is 16 amino acids. CDR3 protein: CASSPGERGTRAEAFF. CDR3 nucleotide sequence: TGTGCCAGCAGCCCGGGGGAGCGCGGAACGAGAGCTGAAGCTTTCTTT.

The chain joins TRBV6-5 to TRBJ2-1, with D perhaps matching TRBD1 or TRBD2 (5 bases each). Germline CDR1 and CDR2: MNHEY and SVGAGI. The CDR3 is made up of 14 amino acids. V lost 6 bases, J lost 11 bases, and 20 bases lay in between. CDR3 DNA sequence: TGTGCCAGCAGCCTACCCCGACAGACTACCAAGCAGTTCTTC. Its protein is CASSLPRQTTKQFF.

The V gene is TRBV18, the J gene TRBJ1-2; the match to TRBD1 covers 9 bases. Germline CDR1 KGHSH, CDR2 LQKENI. The V and J ends lost 4 bases and 1 base, in that order; junction bases with no gene match: 1. This CDR3 is built from 14 residues. CDR3 coding DNA: TGTGCCAGCTCACGGGGACAGGGTAACTATGGCTACACCTTC. It yields the protein CASSRGQGNYGYTF.

Worth noting for this clone: One end of the junction is discordant with germline, which a read error may explain. This chain connects TRBV19 to TRBJ2-7; the match to TRBD1 covers 9 bases. The CDR3 runs to 17 residues. The germline V gene encodes CDR1 LNHDA and CDR2 SQIVND (reference sequence). The chain's CDR3 is CASSLDRTGDLSYEQYF. CDR3 sequence (DNA): TGTGCCAGTAGTTTAGACCGGACAGGGGATCTCTCCTACGAGCAGTACTTC.

The chain links TRBV30 to TRBJ2-6; perhaps TRBD2 as D (5 bases). CDR1 is GTSNPN and CDR2 is SVGIG in the germline V gene (reference sequence). The CDR3 extends over 15 amino acids. Trimming cost V 8 bases and J 1 base, with 15 bases left between them. CDR3 loop: CARSGGGSGANVLTF. The CDR3 DNA is TGTGCCCGTTCTGGCGGCGGGTCTGGGGCCAACGTCCTGACTTTC.

The chain uses TRBV6-5 and TRBJ1-4; D gene unclear. The germline CDR1 and CDR2 sequences are MNHEY and SVGAGI. V lost 6 bases, J lost 4 bases, and 15 bases lay in between. The CDR3 totals 15 residues. CDR3 DNA: TGTGCCAGCAGACTAGGGAGGTTTGGTAATGAAAAACTGTTTTTT. Amino acids: CASRLGRFGNEKLFF.

The CDR3 DNA sequence: TGTGCCACCAGTGCTTTCGAGACCCAGTACTTC. Translating gives CATSAFETQYF. The chain couples TRBV24-1 to TRBJ2-5; D call uncertain. Trimming left V 5 bases short and J 5 bases short, with 5 bases between. Germline V CDR1 and CDR2: KGHDR, SFDVKD. This CDR3 has 11 amino acids.

This chain connects TRBV28 to TRBJ1-2, with 7 bases matching TRBD1. Trimming took 6 bases from V and 5 from J; bases not matched to a gene: 6. Per the germline V gene, CDR1 is MDHEN and CDR2 is SYDVKM. The CDR3 has 13 residues. The CDR3 reads CASSPGQMYGYTF. CDR3 nucleotide sequence: TGTGCCAGCAGCCCGGGACAGATGTATGGCTACACCTTC.

Here the CDR3 reads CAWSVLRTGNEQYF. The CDR3 region has the DNA TGTGCCTGGAGTGTACTTCGGACAGGGAACGAGCAGTACTTC. This chain uses TRBV30 with TRBJ2-7; 8 bases line up with TRBD1. This CDR3 spans 14 amino acids. CDR1 GTSNPN and CDR2 SVGIG come from the germline V gene (reference sequence). The ends lost 0 bases at V and 5 bases at J; junction bases unmatched: 6.

This chain joins TRBV19 and TRBJ2-3, with D possibly TRBD2 on 6 matching bases. The CDR3 runs to 14 residues. Looked up from germline, CDR1 is LNHDA and CDR2 is SQIVND (reference sequence). V was shortened by 5 bases and J by 6 bases, with 15 bases between the two germline ends. Written as DNA, the CDR3 is TGTGCCAGTAGTGCGGGACCGCTAACGGATACGCAGTATTTT. Its translation: CASSAGPLTDTQYF.

V and J are TRBV4-2 and TRBJ1-2, with 7 bases lining up with TRBD1. CDR3 length: 13 amino acids. Germline loops: CDR1 LGHNA, CDR2 YNFKEQ. V was pared by 3 bases and J by 6 bases, with 4 bases of the junction left unmatched. The CDR3 DNA reads as TGTGCCAGCAGCCAGGTAGGGACAGATGGCTACACCTTC. The encoded protein is CASSQVGTDGYTF.

This clone was picked up one time. This chain connects TRBV9 to TRBJ2-1, with 10 bases that match TRBD2. J gave up 0 bases and V 1 base, and 7 bases lay outside the gene matches. Germline V gene sequence: CDR1 SGDLS, CDR2 YYNGEE. The CDR3 totals 18 residues. Written as DNA, the CDR3 is TGTGCCAGCAGCGTACCAGCGGCTAGCGGGAGCTCCTACAATGAGCAGTTCTTC. Its protein is CASSVPAASGSSYNEQFF.

V and J are TRBV6-5 and TRBJ2-7; TRBD1 matches at 11 bases. There are 15 residues in the CDR3. Germline V gene data show CDR1 as MNHEY and CDR2 as SVGAGI. V was pared by 7 bases and J by 4 bases, with 9 bases of the junction left unmatched. The CDR3 DNA sequence: TGTGCCAGCAAAACAATCGGGACAGGGGGATACGAGCAGTACTTC. The encoded protein is CASKTIGTGGYEQYF.

The gene calls are TRBV10-3 and TRBJ2-7, with D uncertain. The CDR3 covers 14 residues. V dropped 4 bases and J dropped 2 bases, with 12 bases sitting between them. The germline CDR1 and CDR2 sequences are ENHRY and SYGVKD. The CDR3 here is CAISGGEATYEQYF. The CDR3 DNA reads TGTGCCATCAGTGGTGGAGAGGCTACCTACGAGCAGTACTTC.

The J gene is TRBJ1-5, the V gene TRBV7-2; 9 nucleotides agree with TRBD1. Germline CDR1 reads SGHTA; CDR2 reads FQGNSA. The junction had 13 bases not matched to a gene; V was cut back by 5 bases and J by 8 bases. The CDR3 has 16 amino acids. CDR3 region: CASSATGTGRTKPQHF. The CDR3 DNA is TGTGCCAGCAGCGCAACTGGGACAGGGAGAACCAAGCCCCAGCATTTT.

This chain connects TRBV4-3 to TRBJ1-5; a weak D match, TRBD1 (5 bases). Looked up from germline, CDR1 is LGHNA and CDR2 is YSLEER. This CDR3 is built from 14 residues. V was pared by 0 bases and J by 7 bases, with 10 bases between. CDR3 sequence reads: CASSQDLGEQPQHF. The CDR3 nucleotides read TGCGCCAGCAGCCAAGATTTGGGGGAACAGCCCCAGCATTTT.

The chain combines TRBV7-3 with TRBJ2-1; the D is unclear. The V gene lost 6 bases and the J gene lost 0 bases, with 9 bases spanning the gap. The germline V gene has CDR1 SGHTA and CDR2 FQGTGA. This CDR3 contains 14 residues. The chain's CDR3 is CASRLRSSYNEQFF. The CDR3 DNA reads as TGTGCCAGCAGGCTTAGATCCTCCTACAATGAGCAGTTCTTC.

Only one count was recorded for this clone. V usage is TRBV11-2 and J usage is TRBJ2-5; TRBD2 is a possible D gene (6 bases). The CDR3 runs 14 residues. Per germline, CDR1 SGHAT and CDR2 FQNNGV. V was cut by 5 bases and J by 3 bases, with 13 bases left in between. The CDR3 region has the DNA TGTGCCAGCAGCCTCGGGACTGCTGAAGAGACCCAGTACTTC. This gives the protein CASSLGTAEETQYF.

Here the CDR3 DNA reads TGTGCCAGCAGGGCCAGTATCGCTAATTCACCCCTCCACTTT. Translated: CASRASIANSPLHF. This sequence joins TRBV6-5 and TRBJ1-6; no clear D gene. CDR1 and CDR2 from the germline V gene are MNHEY and SVGAGI. The CDR3 spans 14 residues. The germline V and J ends were trimmed by 6 bases and 6 bases, with 12 bases remaining between them.

The chain couples TRBV2 to TRBJ1-1; no definite D call. V lost 8 bases, J lost 0 bases, and 10 bases lay in between. Germline-derived CDR1 and CDR2 are SNHLY and FYNNEI. CDR3 length equals 13 residues. The CDR3 DNA reads as TGTGCCAGCGGGAGAGAGATGAACACTGAAGCTTTCTTT. Translation: CASGREMNTEAFF.

This chain links TRBV5-1 with TRBJ2-1; no reliable D call. Germline V CDR1 and CDR2: SGHRS, YFSETQ. With 4 bases removed from V and 0 bases from J, the gap between germline ends came to 11 bases. The CDR3 is made up of 15 amino acids. The CDR3 sequence is CASSPEMSSYNEQFF. DNA of the CDR3: TGCGCCAGCAGCCCGGAAATGAGCTCCTACAATGAGCAGTTCTTC.

This sequence joins TRBV7-6 and TRBJ2-5, with 10 bases fitting TRBD2. V was clipped by 1 base and J by 4 bases; unmatched bases: 6. The CDR3 length is 16 residues. Germline CDR1 is SGHVS and CDR2 is FNYEAQ. The DNA of the CDR3 is TGTGCCAGCAGCTTAGGGCTAGCGGGAGTTCGAGAGACCCAGTACTTC. Protein sequence: CASSLGLAGVRETQYF.

The J gene is TRBJ1-5, the V gene TRBV19, with TRBD1 matching 9 bases. Germline trimming cut 5 bases from V and 5 bases from J; bases unmatched to any gene: 13. CDR1 and CDR2 from the germline V gene are LNHDA and SQIVND (reference sequence). This CDR3 is built from 17 residues. CDR3 coding DNA: TGTGCCAGTAGTCTCCTGAAGGGGACAGGGTTTTATCAGCCCCAGCATTTT. Its translation is CASSLLKGTGFYQPQHF.